This entry is about one TCR beta chain. No antigen is known for it. Repertoires were generated with immunoSEQ multiplex PCR, while TCRdb's copy carries only in-frame clones and drops some. The sample yields 13,000 or so clones, 75% to 90% seen once. These data belong to a study of monozygotic twins with cystic fibrosis. General observations from the study: Unrelated CF individuals shared fewer identical clonotypes than monozygotic CF twins. J usage was most co-twin-similar in 8 of 16 pairs, V in 13. Median Simpson clonality of 0.0095 suggested naive T cells predominated.

The V end lost 2 bases, the J end lost 7 bases, and 12 bases lay between the germline ends. This CDR3 is built from 13 residues. Per the germline V gene, CDR1 is MNHNY and CDR2 is SVGAGI (reference sequence). The sample comprised blood. The receptor comes from a boy younger than 18 with cystic fibrosis. This chain joins TRBV6-6 and TRBJ2-7, with a possible D match to TRBD2 (5 bases). DNA of the CDR3: TGTGCCAGCAGTTACCCAAGATCGGGGGAGCAGTACTTC. Its translation is CASSYPRSGEQYF.